Listed below are T cell receptor beta chains from one sample, sequenced in a study of CD8 T cells in cerebrospinal fluid in Alzheimer's disease. TCRdb reprocessed the 10x single-cell sequencing reads; each CDR3 protein has one entry and no DNA is given. The listing contains around 350 distinct CDR3 sequences. The source material was cerebrospinal fluid. Every receptor here comes from a human donor with mild cognitive impairment. Both conserved end residues are part of each CDR3. The order of the fields is V gene, clone size, J gene, CDR3 protein. The size entry is marked missing in some rows and otherwise reads once, few, many or a size class.

TRBV5-4	-	TRBJ1-3	CASSPRGGSGNTIYF
TRBV15	medium-sized	TRBJ1-1	CATSGGQVVESAFF
TRBV12-3/TRBV12-4	medium-sized	TRBJ1-2	CASSFTGSFYGYTF
TRBV5-1	large	TRBJ2-3	CASSLAGASGADTQYF
TRBV15	medium-sized	TRBJ1-4	CATSRDVSQSGHNEKLFF
TRBV6-5	-	TRBJ2-1	CASSLLTGGPNEQFF
TRBV19	-	TRBJ2-2	CASSILSGGWITGELFF
TRBV5-1	large	TRBJ2-1	CASSAGAEDEQFF
TRBV6-2/TRBV6-3	medium-sized	TRBJ1-1	CASSLISRAEAFF
TRBV29-1	medium-sized	TRBJ2-3	CSVENRLAVSTDTQYF
TRBV5-1	medium-sized	TRBJ2-5	CASTSGTGEKTQYF
TRBV5-6	medium-sized	TRBJ1-1	CASSNRVATEAFF
TRBV14	-	TRBJ1-6	CASSQEAGYSPLHF
TRBV7-2	medium-sized	TRBJ1-5	CASSPRTGFGGGQPQHF
TRBV11-1	-	TRBJ2-3	CASSSPQGTGGTDTQYF
TRBV7-2	large	TRBJ2-1	CASSRQGLAIYNEQFF
TRBV7-8	large	TRBJ2-3	CASSLTRVPITDTQYF
TRBV27	large	TRBJ1-4	CASSFGGSQNEKLFF
TRBV24-1	large	TRBJ1-4	CATSDDGKLFF
TRBV4-2	-	TRBJ1-2	CASSQEWAVYGYTF
TRBV5-1	large	TRBJ2-2	CASSWDRGNTGELFF
TRBV20-1	large	TRBJ1-1	CSARDPQGVYRTEAFF
TRBV5-4	medium-sized	TRBJ2-5	CASSLELAGVGETQYF
TRBV10-3	-	TRBJ2-1	CAISEGTSGRGEQFF
TRBV30	medium-sized	TRBJ1-1	CASSWGQGRSTEAFF
TRBV9	-	TRBJ2-3	CASSVAPAGGTSTDTQYF
TRBV7-9	large	TRBJ2-7	CASSSTDRFEQYF
TRBV4-3	-	TRBJ2-2	CASSQDKNYLTGELFF
TRBV9	medium-sized	TRBJ2-5	CASSASGSPQETQYF
TRBV30	medium-sized	TRBJ2-2	CAWAPDRVKIVNTGELFF
TRBV6-2/TRBV6-3	hyperexpanded	TRBJ2-7	CASSGGIAYEQYF
TRBV7-6	-	TRBJ2-7	CASSSGPNYEQYF
TRBV7-3	large	TRBJ2-2	CASSSPGAGELFF
TRBV7-8	large	TRBJ1-3	CASSLGQGASNTIYF
TRBV19	medium-sized	TRBJ2-7	CASSIKSYEQYF
TRBV7-2	hyperexpanded	TRBJ2-6	CASSLAGGAGANVLTF
TRBV6-1	-	TRBJ1-2	CASSLDRGDGYTF
TRBV28	medium-sized	TRBJ1-1	CASSFGVLAAEAFF